This T cell receptor (beta chain) was identified during a study of beta chain features in type 1 diabetes. Notes on this clone: What it binds is not known.

General study points: Over-representation of high TCR-expressing cells was a possible consequence of cDNA sequencing.

Of the isolated RNA, all was reverse transcribed, and so the sequenced material was expressed TCRB transcripts. The data were produced by immunoSEQ multiplex PCR, yet TCRdb's version contains in-frame clones alone and is incomplete. The sample contains some 140,000 clones, around 8.7% of which appear only once. This CDR3 contains 11 residues. Germline CDR1 and CDR2: ENHRY and SYGVKD. Sequenced: central memory CD4+ T cells from blood. The rearrangement uses TRBV10-3 and TRBJ2-5; a possible D gene is TRBD1 (5 bases). The J call may be incorrect, as the DNA end agrees better with TRBJ2-7. The clonotype originates from a man aged 18 to 35 in good health. The CDR3 DNA reads TGTGCCATCGGACAAACCTACGAGCAGTACTTC. Its protein product is CAIGQTYEQYF.